These 10 T cell receptor beta chains originate from one sample sequenced in a study of T cell responses to AZD1222 COVID-19 vaccine. TCRdb keeps only in-frame clones here, not all; method: immunoSEQ multiplex PCR. The sample has roughly 160,000 clones; around 92% are singletons. The starting material was peripheral blood, obtained on day 0 of MenACWY control vaccination. These TCRs come from an adult in good health.

The chain uses TRBV19 and TRBJ1-6; TRBD1 aligns across 7 bases. The V gene end was trimmed by 5 bases and the J gene end by 7 bases; junction bases not matched to a gene: 8. The CDR3 is made up of 15 amino acids. CDR1 is LNHDA and CDR2 is SQIVND in the germline V gene (reference sequence). CDR3 nucleotide sequence: TGTGCCAGTAGTGGATCGACAGGGAGAAATTCACCCCTCCACTTT. Its protein product is CASSGSTGRNSPLHF.

Points on this clone: Other DNA variants within this sample encode the same CDR3. The chain employs TRBV9 and TRBJ2-2; D is undetermined. The CDR3 loop spans 14 amino acids. Trimming removed 0 bases from V and 2 bases from J, with 5 bases in between. Germline CDR1 and CDR2: SGDLS and YYNGEE. The CDR3 region is CASSVAGNTGELFF. The CDR3 DNA follows: TGTGCCAGCAGCGTAGCCGGAAACACCGGGGAGCTGTTTTTT.

The V call is TRBV11-2, the J call TRBJ1-3, with D unclear. Per germline, CDR1 SGHAT and CDR2 FQNNGV. V was pared by 4 bases and J by 2 bases, with 9 bases between. CDR3 length: 14 residues. The CDR3 coding sequence is TGTGCCAGCAGCTCCGTCGGGGCTGGAAACACCATATATTTT. Its protein is CASSSVGAGNTIYF.

The V and J genes are TRBV7-9 and TRBJ1-2, with 9 bases that match TRBD1. This CDR3 spans 15 amino acids. After removal of 5 bases from V and 8 bases from J, the junction contained 12 bases not matched to a gene. In germline, CDR1 is SEHNR, CDR2 FQNEAQ (reference sequence). CDR3 region: CASSPRGQGITGYTF. CDR3 coding DNA: TGTGCCAGCAGCCCGAGAGGACAGGGGATAACCGGCTACACCTTC. The whole variable domain, filled in from reference TRBV7-9 and TRBJ1-2, reads DTGVSQNPRHKITKRGQNVTFRCDPISEHNRLYWYRQTLGQGPEFLTYFQNEAQLEKSRLLSDRFSAERPKGSFSTLEIQRTEQGDSAMYLCASSPRGQGITGYTFGSGTRLTVV.

This chain connects TRBV29-1 to TRBJ1-3; 10 nucleotides match TRBD1. This CDR3 has 13 residues. Germline CDR1 and CDR2: SQVTM and ANQGSEA. Trimming removed 7 bases from V and 3 bases from J; junction bases left unmatched: 3. The CDR3 is CSATGGDGNTIYF. The CDR3 DNA sequence: TGCAGCGCGACAGGGGGCGATGGAAACACCATATATTTT.

This sequence joins TRBV19 and TRBJ2-3; D could derive from TRBD1 or TRBD2 (5 bases each). The CDR3 extends over 13 amino acids. V was trimmed by 5 bases and J by 4 bases, leaving 10 bases between them. Germline CDR1 is LNHDA and CDR2 is SQIVND (reference sequence). CDR3 loop: CASSLGEADTQYF. CDR3 sequence (DNA): TGTGCCAGTAGTCTGGGGGAAGCAGATACGCAGTATTTT.

V is TRBV5-1 and J is TRBJ1-6; D is ambiguous. The germline gives CDR1 SGHRS, CDR2 YFSETQ. The CDR3 is 14 amino acids. Trimming cost V 7 bases and J 7 bases, with 15 bases left between them. DNA for the CDR3: TGCGCCAGCGGGCCAACCTATGCGAATTCACCCCTCCACTTT. Translating gives CASGPTYANSPLHF.

V usage is TRBV5-1 and J usage is TRBJ2-3; no firm D call. There are 17 residues in the CDR3. Germline-derived CDR1 and CDR2 are SGHRS and YFSETQ. Trimming shortened V by 0 bases and J by 0 bases, and 14 bases separated the two germline ends. CDR3 nucleotide sequence: TGCGCCAGCAGCTTGGGGTTGGCCACCTCTAGCACAGATACGCAGTATTTT. It yields the protein CASSLGLATSSTDTQYF.

Comment on this clone: A much larger clone differs from this one at a single base, so this may be a read error. V is TRBV7-9 and J is TRBJ1-2; D not certain. Trimming pared 1 base from V and 2 bases from J, leaving 5 bases between. CDR1 and CDR2 (germline): SEHNR, FQNEAQ (reference sequence). The CDR3 extends over 13 amino acids. The CDR3 loop reads CASSLDKNYGYTF. The CDR3 coding sequence is TGTGCCAGCAGCTTAGACAAGAACTATGGCTACACCTTC. Filled out from reference TRBV7-9 and TRBJ1-2, the complete variable domain reads DTGVSQNPRHKITKRGQNVTFRCDPISEHNRLYWYRQTLGQGPEFLTYFQNEAQLEKSRLLSDRFSAERPKGSFSTLEIQRTEQGDSAMYLCASSLDKNYGYTFGSGTRLTVV.

This clone appeared a single time. The chain recombines TRBV28 with TRBJ2-7; TRBD1 is a possible D gene (8 bases). CDR1 is MDHEN and CDR2 is SYDVKM in the germline V gene. The CDR3 loop spans 13 amino acids. Trimming took off 3 bases at V and 6 bases at J, with 12 bases between the two ends. In nucleotides, the CDR3 is TGTGCCAGCAGTTTGGACAGGGAGGGCGAGCAGTACTTC. This gives the protein CASSLDREGEQYF.